This T cell receptor (beta chain) was found in a study of control samples from healthy donors and cancer patients. Sequencing was performed with immunoSEQ multiplex PCR; in TCRdb, only in-frame clones are kept and a portion is missing. The sample includes about 90,000 clones, just over 90% of them seen just once. This clonotype originated in a woman aged 18-29 years in good health. Sequencing was carried out using blood.

CDR3 protein: CASSPGRTQYF. DNA of the CDR3: TGTGCCAGCAGCCCCGGGAGGACCCAGTACTTC. The V gene is TRBV7-9, the J gene TRBJ2-5, with a possible D match to TRBD2 (6 bases). The CDR3 consists of 11 residues. Germline CDR1 reads SEHNR; CDR2 reads FQNEAQ (reference sequence). Trimming removed 5 bases at V and 7 bases at J, with 8 bases between.